Below, one TCR beta chain is given with its context. Its target is unknown. This CDR3 has 14 residues. The V gene end was trimmed by 4 bases and the J gene end by 2 bases; junction bases not matched to a gene: 5. From germline, CDR1 is SQVTM and CDR2 ANQGSEA. This sample stems from a study of CD8 T cells in Susac syndrome. General observations from the study: Regarding the TCR sequencing and HLA analysis, the study admitted that a relatively small number of individuals were involved.

Diagnostic criteria defined recently for definite or probable disease were met by the Susac syndrome patients. The RNA, about 0.5 to 1 ug, was put through reverse transcription using random hexamers. MiXCR, run by TCRdb on the immunoSEQ multiplex PCR reads, gives a single entry per CDR3 protein. The sample shows approximately 190,000 distinct CDR3 sequences, approximately 96% of them seen only once. This clonotype was obtained from a human donor with Susac syndrome. The chain employs TRBV29-1 and TRBJ2-5, with 9 bases that match TRBD2. Sequenced material: CD4+ T cells from PBMCs. In DNA, the CDR3 is TGCAGCGTTGGAGGCGGGGGGGGTCAAGAGACCCAGTACTTC. It encodes CSVGGGGGQETQYF.